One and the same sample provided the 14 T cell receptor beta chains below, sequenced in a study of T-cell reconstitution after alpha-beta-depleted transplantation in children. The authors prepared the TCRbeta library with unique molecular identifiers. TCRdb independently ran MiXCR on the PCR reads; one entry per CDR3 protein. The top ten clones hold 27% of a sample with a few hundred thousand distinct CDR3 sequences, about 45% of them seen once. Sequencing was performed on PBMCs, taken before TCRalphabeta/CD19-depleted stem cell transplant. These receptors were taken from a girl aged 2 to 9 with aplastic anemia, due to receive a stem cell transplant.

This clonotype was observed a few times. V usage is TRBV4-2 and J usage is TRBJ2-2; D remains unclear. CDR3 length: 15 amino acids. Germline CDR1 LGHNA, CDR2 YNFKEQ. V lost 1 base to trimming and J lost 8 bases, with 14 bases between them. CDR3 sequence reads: CASSQARKDKGELFF. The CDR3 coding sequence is TGTGCCAGCAGCCAAGCTAGGAAAGACAAGGGGGAGCTGTTTTTT.

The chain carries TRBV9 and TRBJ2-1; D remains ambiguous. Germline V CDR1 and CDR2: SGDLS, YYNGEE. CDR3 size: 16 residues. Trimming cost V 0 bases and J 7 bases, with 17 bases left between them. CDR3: CASSVVPGGPVNEQFF. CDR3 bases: TGTGCCAGCAGCGTAGTTCCTGGCGGACCCGTGAATGAGCAGTTCTTC.

The CDR3 protein is CASSLTGVSTEAFF. Written as DNA, the CDR3 is TGTGCCAGCAGTCTAACAGGGGTGTCCACTGAAGCTTTCTTT. The chain is built from TRBV28 and TRBJ1-1, with 7 positions matching TRBD1. V was pared by 5 bases and J by 4 bases, with 7 bases of the junction left unmatched. Germline CDR1 MDHEN, CDR2 SYDVKM. The CDR3 consists of 14 residues.

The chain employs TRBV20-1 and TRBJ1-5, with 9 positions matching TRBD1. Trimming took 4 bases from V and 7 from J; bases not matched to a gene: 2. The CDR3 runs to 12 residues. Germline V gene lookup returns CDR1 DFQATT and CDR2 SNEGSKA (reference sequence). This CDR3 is CSATTGGQPQHF. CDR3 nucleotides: TGCAGTGCTACCACAGGGGGCCAGCCCCAGCATTTT.

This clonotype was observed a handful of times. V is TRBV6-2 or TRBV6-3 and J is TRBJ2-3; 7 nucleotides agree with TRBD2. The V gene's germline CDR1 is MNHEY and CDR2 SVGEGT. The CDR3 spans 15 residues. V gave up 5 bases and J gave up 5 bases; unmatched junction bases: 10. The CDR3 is CASSTVSGLRDTQYF. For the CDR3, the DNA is TGTGCCAGCAGTACGGTTAGCGGGCTTCGAGATACGCAGTATTTT.

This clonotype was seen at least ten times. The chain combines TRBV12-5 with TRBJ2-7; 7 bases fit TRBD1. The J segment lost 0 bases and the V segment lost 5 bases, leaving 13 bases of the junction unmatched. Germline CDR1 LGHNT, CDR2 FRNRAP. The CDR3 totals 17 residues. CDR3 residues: CASGLRTGIQSSYEQYF. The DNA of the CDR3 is TGTGCTAGTGGTCTTCGGACAGGCATACAGAGCTCCTACGAGCAGTACTTC.

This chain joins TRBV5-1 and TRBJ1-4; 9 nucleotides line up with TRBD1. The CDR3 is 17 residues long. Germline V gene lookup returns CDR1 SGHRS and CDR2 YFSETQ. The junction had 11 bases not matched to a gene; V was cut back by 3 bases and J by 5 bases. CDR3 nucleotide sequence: TGCGCCAGCAGCTCCGTCCCGGGACAGGGAAGGAATGAAAAACTGTTTTTT. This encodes CASSSVPGQGRNEKLFF.

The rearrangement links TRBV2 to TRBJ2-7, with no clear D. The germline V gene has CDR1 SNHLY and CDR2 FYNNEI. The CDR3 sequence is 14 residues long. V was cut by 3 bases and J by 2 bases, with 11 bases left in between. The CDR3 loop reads CASSEGPSPYEQYF. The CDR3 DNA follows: TGTGCCAGCAGTGAGGGCCCTAGTCCCTACGAGCAGTACTTC.

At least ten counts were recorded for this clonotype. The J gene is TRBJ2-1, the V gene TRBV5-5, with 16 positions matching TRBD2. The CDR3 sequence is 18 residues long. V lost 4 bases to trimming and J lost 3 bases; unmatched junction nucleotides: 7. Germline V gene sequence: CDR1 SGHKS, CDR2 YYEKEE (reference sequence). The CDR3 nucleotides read TGTGCCAGCAGCCTGGGGACTAGCGGGAGGGCCATCTACAATGAGCAGTTCTTC. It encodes CASSLGTSGRAIYNEQFF.

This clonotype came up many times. CDR3 nucleotide sequence: TGCAGTGCTAGAGAAAGGGGGAGTTCACCCCTCCACTTT. Its translation: CSARERGSSPLHF. The V call is TRBV20-1, the J call TRBJ1-6, with D perhaps matching TRBD1 (6 bases). Trimming removed 0 bases at V and 9 bases at J, with 9 bases between. This CDR3 has 13 amino acids. From germline, CDR1 is DFQATT and CDR2 SNEGSKA (reference sequence).

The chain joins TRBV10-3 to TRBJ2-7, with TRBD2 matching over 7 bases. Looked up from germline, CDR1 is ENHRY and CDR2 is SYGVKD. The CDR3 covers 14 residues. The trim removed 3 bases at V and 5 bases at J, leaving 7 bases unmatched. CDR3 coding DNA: TGTGCCATCAGTGAACGCGGGGGAGGGAACGAGCAGTACTTC. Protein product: CAISERGGGNEQYF.

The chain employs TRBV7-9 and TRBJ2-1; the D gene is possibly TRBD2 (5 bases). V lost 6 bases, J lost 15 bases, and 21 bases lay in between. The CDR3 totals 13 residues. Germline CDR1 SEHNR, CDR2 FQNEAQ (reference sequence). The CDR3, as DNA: TGTGCCAGCAGTCGAACCGAGGGAGCGCCACTGTTCTTC. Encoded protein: CASSRTEGAPLFF.

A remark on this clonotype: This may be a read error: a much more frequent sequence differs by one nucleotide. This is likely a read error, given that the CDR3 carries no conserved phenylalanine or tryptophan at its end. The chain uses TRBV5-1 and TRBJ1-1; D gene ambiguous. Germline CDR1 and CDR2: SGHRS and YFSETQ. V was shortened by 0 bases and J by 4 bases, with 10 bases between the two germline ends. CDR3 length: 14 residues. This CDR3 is CASSLEGRPTEAFL. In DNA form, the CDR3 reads TGCGCCAGCAGCTTGGAAGGGAGACCCACTGAAGCTTTCTTA.

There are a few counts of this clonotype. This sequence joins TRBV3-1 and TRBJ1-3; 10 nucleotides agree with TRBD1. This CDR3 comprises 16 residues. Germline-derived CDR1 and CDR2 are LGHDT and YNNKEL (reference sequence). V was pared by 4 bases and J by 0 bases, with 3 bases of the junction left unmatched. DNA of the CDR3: TGTGCCAGCAGCCGGCGACAGGGGGCCTCTGGAAACACCATATATTTT. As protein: CASSRRQGASGNTIYF.